The rows below give T cell receptor beta chains drawn from one sample of a study of blood T cells in healthy people across ages. Using its own MiXCR run on the 5' RACE reads, TCRdb lists one record per CDR3 protein. Of about 1 million distinct CDR3 sequences in the sample, roughly 45% were seen once. The material sequenced was blood. Every receptor here comes from a woman aged 55-69 years in good health. The conserved cysteine and the conserved F or W are not part of the CDR3 here.

TRBV3-1,10,ASGLYTDTQY
TRBV24-1,12,ATSVASDYNEQF
TRBV20-1,11,SARQRSSYEQY
TRBV11-1,9,ASSPDDEQF
TRBV7-9,11,ASSFSYPYKQY
TRBV11-1,12,ASSRPSARETQY
TRBV20-1,18,SAPREGTLAGERLSYEQY
TRBV20-1,12,SCTSGKNTGELF
TRBV5-1,13,ASTRAGGPHNEQF
TRBV12-3/TRBV12-4,12,ASSPRDGMNEQY
TRBV20-1,13,SARDLTGKNQPQH
TRBV11-1,15,ASSLTSPQGVTYEQY
TRBV12-5,20,ASGLGTKEAYSGTGVGETQY
TRBV3-1,14,ASSQWGLAGSNEQF
TRBV29-1,11,SVGGQGGQPQH
TRBV7-9,16,ASSPGGTSGSRRETQY
TRBV2,16,ASRPLTSATRYQETQY
TRBV6-2/TRBV6-3,16,ASSYPTSGGFSGDTQY
TRBV11-1,12,ASSLGTGAFGHT
TRBV7-9,11,ASSSPGDKDYT
TRBV18,12,ASSFRQGNYGYT
TRBV24-1,16,ATSDLGSGSSNSDEQF
TRBV7-3,12,ASSLQGVNTEAF
TRBV18,13,ASSNSGGFYNEQF
TRBV27,12,ASSMTSGACEQY
TRBV24-1,12,ATSDVGATYEQY
TRBV12-3/TRBV12-4,13,ASSFGTVGTDTQY
TRBV15,14,ATSRAGDRSNYGYT
TRBV11-2,14,ASSFRTSGSWDEQF
TRBV7-3,13,ASRGQGAEYNEQF
TRBV13,12,ASSLRLAGIEQY
TRBV9,13,ASSARGQGIDGYT
TRBV10-3,13,AISAGRDASYEQY
TRBV12-5,12,ASGISGVYNEQF
TRBV12-3/TRBV12-4,15,ASRPPGLAGGPDTQY
TRBV28,11,ASSPGTNEKLL
TRBV11-2,15,ASSLSDSLGASHEQY
TRBV4-1,15,ASSQISQPAGANVLT
TRBV2,15,ASSPLTGTSFIGGYT
TRBV3-1,13,ASSQGRGHLYEQY
TRBV20-1,12,SAYSGSSYNEQF
TRBV20-1,15,SARRGGLKGRAGELF
TRBV20-1,12,SARDTGRNSPLH
TRBV20-1,13,SARVGGGGTDTQY
TRBV30,12,AWSGGTDNQPQH
TRBV18,14,ASSAGTSGSTDTQY
TRBV20-1,17,SARWAQGAPSSYNSPLH
TRBV5-1,14,ASSGWTGYSTDTQY
TRBV29-1,8,SGWDGELF
TRBV5-4,12,ASSPGQEPYGYT
TRBV7-2,12,ASSLALGGGTRY